This TCR beta chain was sequenced for a study of T cells in Graves' hyperthyroidism and ophthalmopathy. Germline V gene lookup returns CDR1 SQVTM and CDR2 ANQGSEA. V lost 4 bases and J lost 5; bases outside the gene matches: 10. The CDR3 consists of 15 residues. There were TCR beta CDR3 regions amplified from RNA transcripts. A set of HTBI primers served as the primers for a first-round RT-PCR of the TCR CDR3. Using its own MiXCR run on the multiplex PCR reads, TCRdb lists one record per CDR3 protein. The data hold more than 500,000 distinct CDR3 sequences, with about 43% observed a single time. Details on this clonotype: Its antigen is as yet unknown.

Study-level points and caveats: Separation of ophthalmopathy from stable hyperthyroidism was achieved by a 13 V-J model. Blood also held most thyroid clonotypes expanded beyond 0.001.

The study excluded patients with uncontrolled infection, other autoimmune disease, pregnancy or lactation. Orbital computed tomography and thyroid ultrasound, together with serum TRAb and thyroxine and clinical symptoms, were used for diagnoses. The rearrangement uses TRBV29-1 and TRBJ2-5; 10 nucleotides match TRBD2. The clonotype was recovered from an adult woman with Graves' disease, either hyperthyroidism or ophthalmopathy (not recorded which). The sample comprised peripheral blood or thyroid tissue (not recorded which). The chain's CDR3 is CSVVLSGRAGETQYF. The CDR3 nucleotides read TGCAGCGTTGTTCTCAGCGGGAGGGCCGGGGAGACCCAGTACTTC.